A single T cell receptor (beta chain) is shown here with its context. What it binds is unknown. Researchers prepared the TCRbeta library using unique molecular identifiers, the study reports. TCRdb re-derived calls from the PCR reads in MiXCR, one entry per CDR3 protein. Altogether about 250,000 distinct CDR3 sequences are present, roughly a quarter being singletons, with the ten largest covering about 4.8%. This record comes from a study of T-cell reconstitution after alpha-beta-depleted transplantation in children. Study-wide points: At the one-year point after transplant, T-cell counts and TCRbeta diversity were found to come mostly from T cells that had been newly produced. For some patients, TCRbeta diversity was high at day 60 because of recipient T cells and thymic progenitors that survived.

Germline V gene lookup returns CDR1 MNHNS and CDR2 SASEGT. Trimming stripped 6 bases from V and 9 bases from J, with 21 bases between. CDR3 length: 16 amino acids. The TCR originated in a female patient aged 2-10 years who had a stem cell transplant for congenital amegakaryocytic thrombocytopenia, so the T cells may come from the graft donor. The sample consisted of PBMCs, mostly from graft donor cells, taken 360 days after TCRalphabeta/CD19-depleted stem cell transplant. The rearrangement uses TRBV6-1 and TRBJ1-6; TRBD1 is a possible D gene (6 bases). The CDR3 DNA reads TGTGCCAGCAGGGACCCTGGGGGGCCCTCGAGTTCACCCCTCCACTTT. This sequence encodes CASRDPGGPSSSPLHF.